The present T cell receptor (beta chain) was sequenced within a study of T cell responses to AZD1222 COVID-19 vaccine (dated by TCRdb to 2020 to 2022). Concerning the study at large: AZD1222 recipients with second doses at about 4 weeks or about 12 weeks were pooled, because spike-specific TCR depth and breadth did not differ between schedules. A total of under 250 trial participants underwent TCR sequencing, of whom under 220 had received two doses of AZD1222 and about 25 had received two doses of the MenACWY control vaccine. Trial participants were enrolled by age into subgroups of 18-55, 56-69 and 70-plus years, and about 150, 27 and 61 TCR-sequenced participants, respectively, were included in these subgroups.

A single count supports this clone. The antigen it recognizes is unknown. Per-base quality was not reported, and no clone a single base away is much larger than it. The CDR3 regions of human TCRbeta chains were subjected to immunosequencing. The authors' analysis ran thus. Repertoire TCRs were matched against a reference library of SARS-CoV-2-specific TCRs generated with the MIRA antigen-specificity platform. Breadth was defined as the fraction of unique TCRs that were SARS-CoV-2-associated, and depth was defined as the fraction of total T cells that were SARS-CoV-2-associated. Using the MIRA data, each spike-specific TCR was assigned both to the spike region to which the TCR was reactive and to a CD4 or CD8 class. Log10-transformed breadth and depth values were compared by one-way ANOVA with Sidak's multiple comparisons tests. In its TCRdb copy, this immuneACCESS table keeps in-frame sequences only and misses some clones. Where compared with another copy, unresolved V genes explain less than half of these, and the others have no known cause. Clonal size and the V and J genes are those of that table, whereas D and trimming came from the DNA. The sample has approximately 140,000 clones on record, roughly 89% of them singletons. 5.5% of the sample rests with the top ten.

Beyond this particular receptor, the publication reports: The 56-69-year group was small, and its depth increase did not reach significance, likely because of low power. Only a handful of AZD1222 recipients were SARS-CoV-2 seropositive at baseline, limiting conclusions about previously exposed vaccinees. Participants were mostly white British and included more females than males, and it was suggested by the authors that clonal diversity may have been underestimated. Vaccine-associated CD4 TCRs spanned the whole spike protein, with dominant responses in regions 160-218 and 743-854. No day 14 peak-response samples were available, so repertoires were characterized only after the peak T cell response. Epitopes outside the regions mutated in the B.1.351 and B.1.1.7 variants were reportedly recognized by nearly half of the unique spike-specific TCRs. After two AZD1222 doses, both the breadth and the depth of spike-specific TCRs were significantly higher than at day 0 and than in MenACWY recipients.

The sample's time point label, decoded: baseline before first vaccination. Vaccinee samples were obtained from the UK trials COV001 and COV002, which included a single-blind randomized controlled phase 2/3 trial of AZD1222 (ChAdOx1 nCoV-19) in healthy adults. For TCRbeta chain sequencing, PBMC samples from trial participants were taken at day 0 and at day 28 after the second dose. Reading the germline V gene gives CDR1 SGHRS and CDR2 YFSETQ. Measured from the cysteine to the phenylalanine, the CDR3 is 22 residues long. The DNA shown is the 66-base CDR3, in frame from base 1. From V the trimming removes 4 bases and from J it removes 0 bases, while the gene matches leave 16 bases of the junction unaccounted for.

The sequences come from peripheral blood, collected on day 0 of AZD1222 vaccination. This receptor was obtained from an adult in good health. The chain uses TRBV5-1 and TRBJ2-4, with 16 bases in between that match TRBD2. The DNA sequence follows: TGCGCCAGCAGCCCGGACAGGGGGCCGGGACTAGCGGGAGGGCTAGCCAAAAACATTCAGTACTTC. This gives the protein CASSPDRGPGLAGGLAKNIQYF.